This TCR beta chain is from a study of blood T cell repertoires in COVID-19. For the study at large: Acute-phase and convalescent COVID-19 samples originated in the United States, Italy and Spain. T cells, B-cell-depleted T cells, or PBMCs provided the cDNA or gDNA that served as material.

Original methodology: The assay estimated nucleated cells by amplifying reference gene primers. Method: immunoSEQ multiplex PCR; TCRdb's copy keeps in-frame clones and lacks some. The V and J calls and clone size come from that table; D and trimming were worked out from the DNA. The repertoire holds some 110,000 clones, with roughly 84% as singletons. The participants were between roughly 18 and 100 years old and came from roughly 24 US areas. The germline V and J ends were trimmed by 5 bases and 4 bases, with 21 bases remaining between them. Germline V gives CDR1 KGHDR, CDR2 SFDVKD. The CDR3 consists of 17 residues.

Sequencing was carried out using PBMCs or T cells enriched from blood (not recorded which). The chain combines TRBV24-1 with TRBJ2-3, with D possibly being TRBD2 (6 bases). The source is a young woman who had recovered from COVID-19. The CDR3: CATSGGETRGSADTQYF. The CDR3 nucleotides are TGTGCCACCAGTGGGGGGGAGACGCGGGGTAGCGCAGATACGCAGTATTTT.